This TCR beta chain originates from a study of identifying expanded T cells in peripheral blood. No infections or other immune events were documented during collection. To note about this clone: No antigen is known for it.

Repertoires were generated with immunoSEQ multiplex PCR, while TCRdb's copy carries only in-frame clones and drops some. The table has around 120,000 clones, about 89% seen once; the top ten hold roughly 15%. Study findings and constraints: Across healthy donors, higher total template counts meant significantly greater roughly 2-week count variance. About 1.2 clones differed between technical replicates, versus roughly 16 and 20 over time.

The sequencing sample was made of blood. The clonotype was recovered from a person between 18 and 69 years old in good health.

CDR3 residues: CASSLDDSYEQYF. For the CDR3, the DNA is TGTGCCAGCAGCCTGGACGACTCCTACGAGCAGTACTTC. This chain joins TRBV11-2 and TRBJ2-7; no clear D. V was trimmed by 5 bases and J by 0 bases, leaving 8 bases between them. CDR3 length: 13 amino acids. Germline V gene lookup returns CDR1 SGHAT and CDR2 FQNNGV.